This T cell receptor beta chain is drawn from a study of cytomegalovirus exposure and HLA in healthy donors (dated by TCRdb to the late 2010s). About the study as a whole: According to a later analysis, one platform produced both the 110 or so validation repertoires and the 666 repertoires of the first cohort. The study combined high-throughput TCR immunosequencing, statistical association of individual TCRs with disease status, and machine learning to predict cytomegalovirus infection status. In addition to the first cohort of 500 to 850 subjects, a separate validation cohort of 130 or so different subjects was used. The study aimed to test whether cataloging public T cell receptors could reveal signatures of past pathogen exposure.

What the work shows at the level of the full study, not this receptor alone: A few of the identified cytomegalovirus-associated TCR beta chains were confirmed in vitro to be specific for cytomegalovirus antigens. Across donors, most TCR sequences were observed very rarely, whereas some public TCRs were present in many individuals. In the study, some 160 TCR beta chains were listed as associated with cytomegalovirus. The authors suggested that the approach could potentially be extended to other disease states and immunological phenotypes. Subsequent analysis determined that TCRs grouped into clusters in the first cohort also showed a tendency toward co-occurrence across the 120 or so validation repertoires, and 94% of cluster scores exceeded 0. All 120 or so repertoires were used to score co-occurrence in the validation cohort in a later analysis, because that analysis had no HLA typing for the cohort. The classifier was reported to diagnose cytomegalovirus status with high specificity and sensitivity in both the original cohort and the validation cohort.

The library was produced with the immunoSEQ multiplex PCR assay. In the paper's pipeline: A statistical classification framework was developed to diagnose cytomegalovirus status using the catalog of TCR beta chain sequences. What TCRdb holds here is the immuneACCESS table cut down to in-frame rearrangements. Part of the clones is not present; checked against another copy, under half of the missing clones reflect an unresolved V gene, and the others are unexplained. V and J calls and clone size come straight from that table; D and trimming were deduced from the DNA. Recorded for this sample are over 85,000 clones; around 82% of them occurred a single time. Of the sample, 9% to 13% falls within the top ten clones. The CDR3 covers 14 residues, taking in both the cysteine and the phenylalanine. Only the CDR3 DNA is retained, 42 bases long and in frame from the first base. The germline ends are 14 bases apart after V is trimmed by 5 bases and J by 6 bases. CDR1 and CDR2 are drawn from the germline V gene: MGHRA, YSYEKL.

Donors formed part of the validation cohort, which comprised about 120 subjects and was distinct from the first cohort of 550 to 850 subjects. This clone was observed a single time. The clone's antigen remains unknown. Per-nucleotide qualities are absent, and no much larger clonotype sits a single base away. In this chain, TRBV4-1 is recombined with TRBJ1-5, with a weak D call of TRBD1 (6 bases match). Material: PBMCs. This receptor was obtained from a woman under 30 in good health and CMV-seropositive. The CDR3 amino acid sequence is: CASSVQGGSQPQHF. The DNA is as follows: TGCGCCAGCAGCGTACAGGGAGGGAGTCAGCCCCAGCATTTT.